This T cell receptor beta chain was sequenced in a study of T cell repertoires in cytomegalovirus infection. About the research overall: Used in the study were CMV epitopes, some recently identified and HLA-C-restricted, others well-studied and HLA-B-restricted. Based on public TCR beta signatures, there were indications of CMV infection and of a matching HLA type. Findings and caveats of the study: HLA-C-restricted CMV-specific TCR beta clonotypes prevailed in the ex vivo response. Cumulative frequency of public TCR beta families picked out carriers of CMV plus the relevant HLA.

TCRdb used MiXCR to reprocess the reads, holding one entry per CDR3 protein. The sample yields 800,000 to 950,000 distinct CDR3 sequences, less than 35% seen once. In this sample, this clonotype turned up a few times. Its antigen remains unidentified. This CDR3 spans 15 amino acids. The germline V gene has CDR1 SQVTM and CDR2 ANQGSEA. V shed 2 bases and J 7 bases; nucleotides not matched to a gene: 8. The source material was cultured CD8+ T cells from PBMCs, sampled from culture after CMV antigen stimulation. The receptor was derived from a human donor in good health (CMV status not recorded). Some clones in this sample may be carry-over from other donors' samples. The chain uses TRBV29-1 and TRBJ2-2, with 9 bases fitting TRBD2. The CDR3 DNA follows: TGCAGCGTTGAAATACAGCGGGGGGCCCTCGGGGAGCTGTTTTTT. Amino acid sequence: CSVEIQRGALGELFF.